A single sample is the source of the 11 T cell receptor beta chains below, sequenced in a study of cytomegalovirus exposure and HLA in healthy donors. The PCR was carried out with 60 Vbeta primers and 13 Jbeta primers. Sequencing used immunoSEQ multiplex PCR; TCRdb keeps in-frame clones, though not all of them. The sample has around 91,000 clones, 55% to 75% seen once. Sequenced: PBMCs. Source of these receptors: a man in his 60s in good health and CMV-seronegative.

This clone was counted between two and nine times. The CDR3 bases are TGTGCCAGCAGCTCGATTAGGGGCAATGAGCAGTTCTTC. Residues: CASSSIRGNEQFF. V gene TRBV11-2 combines with J gene TRBJ2-1, with D perhaps TRBD1 (5 bases). V was pared by 4 bases and J by 6 bases, with 10 bases between. The germline V gene has CDR1 SGHAT and CDR2 FQNNGV. The CDR3 extends over 13 amino acids.

The chain combines TRBV28 with TRBJ1-2; possible D gene TRBD1, 6 bases. The germline CDR1 and CDR2 sequences are MDHEN and SYDVKM. Trimming left V 5 bases short and J 4 bases short, with 14 bases between. The CDR3 has 14 amino acids. The CDR3 is CASSLRGHPYGYTF. In nucleotides, the CDR3 is TGTGCCAGCAGTCTAAGGGGACATCCCTATGGCTACACCTTC.

The V gene is TRBV19, the J gene TRBJ1-3; the D is unclear. CDR1 and CDR2 from the germline V gene are LNHDA and SQIVND (reference sequence). This CDR3 comprises 12 residues. DNA for the CDR3: TGTAAGTGCAGTACCTCTGGAAACACCATATATTTT. This encodes CKCSTSGNTIYF.

The chain joins TRBV9 to TRBJ2-1; 9 bases match TRBD2. The CDR3 runs 16 residues. V lost 0 bases to trimming and J lost 7 bases; unmatched junction nucleotides: 8. Germline CDR1 reads SGDLS; CDR2 reads YYNGEE. The CDR3 bases are TGTGCCAGCAGCGTAGCCCCGTTAGCGGGGGTGAATGAGCAGTTCTTC. Translating gives CASSVAPLAGVNEQFF.

This clone appeared once. The CDR3 sequence: CATSYWASGRTSYNEQFF. The CDR3 bases are TGTGCCACAAGTTACTGGGCTAGCGGGAGAACTTCCTACAATGAGCAGTTCTTC. The J gene is TRBJ2-1, the V gene TRBV15, with 10 positions matching TRBD2. CDR1 and CDR2 from the germline V gene are LNHNV and YYDKDF (reference sequence). The CDR3 runs 18 residues. V trimming: 9 bases; J trimming: 1 base; junction bases outside the gene matches: 15.

A few counts support this clone. The chain couples TRBV30 to TRBJ2-1, with D perhaps TRBD2 (6 bases). Per germline, CDR1 GTSNPN and CDR2 SVGIG (reference sequence). The germline V and J ends were trimmed by 0 bases and 8 bases, with 20 bases remaining between them. This CDR3 is built from 16 residues. The CDR3 DNA sequence: TGTGCCTGGAGTGTACGGTTAGGGTGGGAGGTCGATGAGCAGTTCTTC. As protein: CAWSVRLGWEVDEQFF. The full variable domain, rest sourced from reference TRBV30 and TRBJ2-1, is SQTIHQWPATLVQPVGSPLSLECTVEGTSNPNLYWYRQAAGRGLQLLFYSVGIGQISSEVPQNLSASRPQDRQFILSSKKLLLSDSGFYLCAWSVRLGWEVDEQFFGPGTRLTVL.

The chain has TRBV7-6 and TRBJ2-3; 15 bases line up with TRBD2. CDR1 SGHVS and CDR2 FNYEAQ come from the germline V gene. J gave up 5 bases and V 3 bases, and 3 bases lay outside the gene matches. The CDR3 is 16 residues long. The CDR3, as DNA: TGTGCCAGCAGCTTGGGACTAGCGGGAGGTCTAGATACGCAGTATTTT. Residues: CASSLGLAGGLDTQYF.

This chain connects TRBV5-1 to TRBJ2-3; 11 bases match TRBD1. The V gene's germline CDR1 is SGHRS and CDR2 YFSETQ. This CDR3 is 17 amino acids long. V lost 0 bases to trimming and J lost 4 bases; unmatched junction nucleotides: 7. The CDR3 sequence: CASSLDFSGQGADTQYF. Here the CDR3 DNA reads TGCGCCAGCAGCTTGGATTTCTCGGGACAGGGGGCAGATACGCAGTATTTT.

This clone has only a few counts. The rearrangement joins TRBV5-1 to TRBJ2-7; 15 bases align to TRBD2. After removal of 0 bases from V and 12 bases from J, the junction contained 7 bases not matched to a gene. Germline V gives CDR1 SGHRS, CDR2 YFSETQ. The CDR3 runs to 15 residues. The CDR3 sequence: CASSLGTSGGEKRYF. The CDR3 DNA follows: TGCGCCAGCAGCTTGGGGACTAGCGGGGGGGAAAAGCGGTACTTC.

J is TRBJ1-4 and V is TRBV28, with 7 bases matching TRBD1. CDR3 length: 14 residues. V trimming: 7 bases; J trimming: 7 bases; junction bases outside the gene matches: 9. The germline CDR1 and CDR2 sequences are MDHEN and SYDVKM. The CDR3 protein is CASTYPGQSEKLFF. CDR3 nucleotide sequence: TGTGCCAGCACATACCCGGGACAGAGTGAAAAACTGTTTTTT.

This clone was recorded at least ten times. The chain uses TRBV28 and TRBJ1-4, with D hard to call. CDR3 size: 14 residues. The germline gives CDR1 MDHEN, CDR2 SYDVKM. V lost 2 bases to trimming and J lost 7 bases, with 11 bases between them. DNA of the CDR3: TGTGCCAGCAGTTTAATGCGTGATGTTGAAAAACTGTTTTTT. Protein sequence: CASSLMRDVEKLFF.